The next 30 T cell receptor beta chains were all read from a single sample in a study of breast tumors, draining lymph nodes, adjacent tissues. From the multiplex PCR reads, TCRdb called clonotypes with MiXCR, one entry per CDR3 protein. This sample has approximately 22,000 distinct CDR3 sequences, with 45% to 65% found just once. The specimen was breast tumor tissue. The origin of the receptors is a female donor with breast cancer. Some clones in this sample may be carry-over from other donors' samples.

This clonotype was observed at least ten times. The V gene is TRBV12-3 or TRBV12-4, the J gene TRBJ2-5, with a tentative D call TRBD1 (5 bases). The length of the CDR3 is 20 residues. Trimming stripped 5 bases from V and 2 bases from J, with 30 bases between. Here the CDR3 reads CASSVQGFQFLRLPQETQYF. CDR3 sequence (DNA): TGTGCCAGCAGTGTGCAGGGTTTCCAGTTCCTCCGACTCCCACAAGAGACCCAGTACTTC.

This clonotype showed up just once. The chain joins TRBV7-8 to TRBJ1-5; possibly TRBD1 for D (5 bases). Germline loops: CDR1 SGHVS, CDR2 FQNEAQ. The ends were cut back, 1 base at V and 6 bases at J, with 7 bases in the middle. This CDR3 comprises 13 residues. CDR3 sequence reads: CASSLGGVQPQHF. The CDR3 DNA follows: TGTGCCAGCAGCTTAGGAGGGGTTCAGCCCCAGCATTTT.

This clonotype was detected ten times or more. The J gene is TRBJ2-1, the V gene TRBV28; 9 positions agree with TRBD2. The CDR3 consists of 16 residues. Germline V gene lookup returns CDR1 MDHEN and CDR2 SYDVKM. The V and J ends lost 7 bases and 6 bases, in that order; junction bases with no gene match: 13. The CDR3 DNA sequence: TGTGCCAGCACCACATTCCGTACAGCGGGAGGCAATGAGCAGTTCTTC. This codes for CASTTFRTAGGNEQFF.

The chain is built from TRBV15 and TRBJ1-2, with D tentatively TRBD1 (6 bases). Germline CDR1 and CDR2: LNHNV and YYDKDF (reference sequence). The CDR3 extends over 13 amino acids. The V end was cut by 1 base, the J end by 7 bases, with 10 bases between. The chain's CDR3 is CATSRVAQGGYTF. The DNA of the CDR3 is TGTGCCACCAGCAGAGTAGCACAGGGTGGCTACACCTTC. Looking up the rest from reference TRBV15 and TRBJ1-2 gives the full variable domain: DAMVIQNPRYQVTQFGKPVTLSCSQTLNHNVMYWYQQKSSQAPKLLFHYYDKDFNNEADTPDNFQSRRPNTSFCFLDIRSPGLGDTAMYLCATSRVAQGGYTFGSGTRLTVV.

J is TRBJ2-1 and V is TRBV7-2, with D unresolved. This CDR3 is built from 15 residues. Germline CDR1 and CDR2: SGHTA and FQGNSA. The V gene lost 6 bases and the J gene lost 1 base, with 13 bases spanning the gap. The CDR3 is CASSSDGASYNEQFF. The DNA for the CDR3 is TGTGCCAGCAGTTCGGATGGCGCATCCTACAATGAGCAGTTCTTC.

The DNA for the CDR3 is TGTGCCACCAGCAGATCCTGGTCCTCACCCCTCCACTTT. Protein: CATSRSWSSPLHF. The rearrangement uses TRBV15 and TRBJ1-6; D unclear. CDR1 is LNHNV and CDR2 is YYDKDF in the germline V gene (reference sequence). The V and J ends lost 2 bases and 10 bases respectively, with 9 bases between them. This CDR3 has 13 amino acids.

This clonotype was recorded only once. V is TRBV18 and J is TRBJ1-2, with a possible D match to TRBD1 (5 bases). The CDR3 has 16 amino acids. Per germline, CDR1 KGHSH and CDR2 LQKENI. V was clipped by 6 bases and J by 3 bases, with 20 bases between them. Here the CDR3 reads CASSVGQGMEDYGYTF. The CDR3 coding sequence is TGTGCCAGCTCGGTCGGGCAGGGAATGGAAGACTATGGCTACACCTTC.

V gene TRBV5-4 combines with J gene TRBJ1-3; D ambiguous. V gave up 3 bases and J gave up 0 bases, with 16 bases separating them. CDR1 and CDR2 from the germline V gene are SGHNT and YYREEE (reference sequence). The CDR3 runs to 17 residues. In DNA form, the CDR3 reads TGTGCCAGCAGCTCCAGCTTAGGACGGAACTCTGGAAACACCATATATTTT. Its translation: CASSSSLGRNSGNTIYF.

On this clonotype itself: The junction does not match germline at one end; this may be a read error. The rearrangement joins TRBV4-3 to TRBJ1-2, with a tentative D call TRBD1 (6 bases). The germline V gene has CDR1 LGHNA and CDR2 YSLEER. This CDR3 comprises 15 residues. The CDR3 DNA reads as TGCGCCAGCAGCCAAGCGGGGGGGGCAGACTACGGCTACACCTTC. It translates to CASSQAGGADYGYTF.

The V gene is TRBV7-2, the J gene TRBJ1-6, with TRBD1 matching 7 bases. The V and J ends lost 10 bases and 10 bases, in that order; junction bases with no gene match: 13. The V gene's germline CDR1 is SGHTA and CDR2 FQGNSA. CDR3 size: 14 residues. The CDR3 nucleotides are TGTGCCACAAATCCGAGCGGGGGACAGTCACCCCTCCACTTT. Protein: CATNPSGGQSPLHF.

Points on this clonotype: The junction shows a germline mismatch at one end, possibly a read error. The J gene is TRBJ1-5, the V gene TRBV29-1; D perhaps matches TRBD1 (6 bases). The CDR3 covers 14 residues. Germline values: CDR1 SQVTM, CDR2 ANQGSEA. The CDR3 sequence is CSVDRGRTGGPEFF. In DNA, the CDR3 is TGCAGCGTTGACAGGGGCCGTACCGGGGGCCCCGAGTTTTTT.

The chain combines TRBV15 with TRBJ1-6; no clear D. The CDR3 consists of 14 residues. Germline CDR1 LNHNV, CDR2 YYDKDF (reference sequence). V was clipped by 0 bases and J by 14 bases, with 14 bases between them. The CDR3 DNA reads TGTGCCACCAGCAGAGATCTCGAGGGTGCGGCCCTCCACTTT. Translating gives CATSRDLEGAALHF.

This clonotype was observed a single time. This chain uses TRBV24-1 with TRBJ1-5; D is unresolved. V was pared by 7 bases and J by 4 bases, with 10 bases between. This CDR3 has 13 amino acids. Germline CDR1 reads KGHDR; CDR2 reads SFDVKD. The CDR3 DNA sequence: TGTGCCACCAGGGAAGATGGGAATCAGCCCCAGCATTTT. This codes for CATREDGNQPQHF.

This clonotype was observed many times. CDR3 nucleotides: TGCGCCAGCAGCTTGCTGGGGAGGTGGAGCTCCTACAATGAGCAGTTCTTC. Amino acid sequence: CASSLLGRWSSYNEQFF. This chain joins TRBV5-1 and TRBJ2-1, with a tentative D call TRBD2 (6 bases). Germline V gene data show CDR1 as SGHRS and CDR2 as YFSETQ. CDR3 length: 17 amino acids. V lost 1 base, J lost 0 bases, and 14 bases lay in between. The full variable domain, in which reference TRBV5-1 and TRBJ2-1 provide the parts outside the CDR3, is KAGVTQTPRYLIKTRGQQVTLSCSPISGHRSVSWYQQTPGQGLQFLFEYFSETQRNKGNFPGRFSGRQFSNSRSEMNVSTLELGDSALYLCASSLLGRWSSYNEQFFGPGTRLTVL.

Of note for this clonotype: A junction end diverges from the germline sequence, so it may reflect a read error. The chain couples TRBV9 to TRBJ2-3; D unresolved. Germline assignment: CDR1 SGDLS and CDR2 YYNGEE. The CDR3 covers 14 residues. CDR3 DNA: TGTGCCAGCAGCGACGGACCTTACACAGATACGCAGTCTTTT. It translates to CASSDGPYTDTQSF. The complete variable domain, with remaining parts taken from reference TRBV9 and TRBJ2-3, reads DSGVTQTPKHLITATGQRVTLRCSPRSGDLSVYWYQQSLDQGLQFLIQYYNGEERAKGNILERFSAQQFPDLHSELNLSSLELGDSALYFCASSDGPYTDTQSFGPGTRLTVL.

This chain uses TRBV11-3 with TRBJ2-3, with 7 bases aligning to TRBD1. J was trimmed by 0 bases and V by 5 bases; bases with no gene match: 8. The length of the CDR3 is 16 residues. CDR1 and CDR2 (germline): SGHNT, YENEEA. CDR3 nucleotides: TGTGCCAGCAGCGCCGGGACAGATTATAGCACAGATACGCAGTATTTT. It translates to CASSAGTDYSTDTQYF.

The chain is built from TRBV14 and TRBJ1-5; unclear D gene. Trimming left V 5 bases short and J 8 bases short, with 16 bases between. CDR1 is SGHDN and CDR2 is FVKESK in the germline V gene. The CDR3 spans 14 residues. Written as DNA, the CDR3 is TGTGCCAGCAGCAACGAAGGACGCTACGAGCCCCAGCATTTT. Amino acid sequence: CASSNEGRYEPQHF.

This clonotype is labeled as medium-sized. V is TRBV6-6 and J is TRBJ2-3; a possible D gene is TRBD1 (7 bases). The V and J ends lost 2 bases and 8 bases respectively, with 17 bases between them. This CDR3 comprises 15 residues. CDR1 is MNHNY, CDR2 SVGAGI, per germline (reference sequence). The CDR3 loop reads CASSYQQGGQTTQYF. The CDR3 coding sequence is TGTGCCAGCAGTTACCAGCAGGGGGGACAGACTACGCAGTATTTT.

This clonotype was counted ten times or more. The V gene is TRBV12-3 or TRBV12-4, the J gene TRBJ2-1, with a weak D call TRBD1 (6 bases). V shed 3 bases and J shed 7 bases, with 13 bases lying between them. The CDR3 is 14 amino acids. CDR3 DNA: TGTGCCAGCAGTTTCCGCAGGGGCATAAATGAGCAGTTCTTC. Translated, it gives CASSFRRGINEQFF.

The rearrangement joins TRBV4-2 to TRBJ2-1; D is unresolved. CDR3 size: 17 residues. V lost 4 bases, J lost 5 bases, and 21 bases lay in between. Per germline, CDR1 LGHNA and CDR2 YNFKEQ. The CDR3 loop reads CASSLERESLINNEQFF. The CDR3 DNA reads TGTGCCAGCAGCCTCGAACGAGAATCCCTAATAAACAATGAGCAGTTCTTC.

Only a few counts were recorded for this clonotype. A clone one base away is much larger, so this may be a read error. The CDR3 DNA reads as TGTGCCAGCAAACGACGGCACCCTGGGGCCAACGTCCTGACTTTC. It translates to CASKRRHPGANVLTF. V is TRBV6-6 and J is TRBJ2-6; D unclear. V lost 7 bases to trimming and J lost 2 bases, with 12 bases between them. The CDR3 loop spans 15 amino acids. Per germline, CDR1 MNHNY and CDR2 SVGAGI (reference sequence).

This chain joins TRBV7-9 and TRBJ1-6, with 7 bases that match TRBD1. This CDR3 comprises 14 residues. V was clipped by 7 bases and J by 13 bases; unmatched bases: 13. Germline CDR1 is SEHNR and CDR2 is FQNEAQ (reference sequence). CDR3 coding DNA: TGTGCCAGCACCGACTGCGGGGGACAGTCCCCCCTCCACTTT. It is translated as CASTDCGGQSPLHF.

This clonotype occurred once. The chain combines TRBV12-5 with TRBJ2-3; 9 positions match TRBD1. The germline V gene encodes CDR1 LGHNT and CDR2 FRNRAP. This CDR3 has 15 residues. Unmatched junction bases numbered 10, after V lost 9 bases and J lost 3 bases. CDR3 in amino acids: CASGATGGATDTQYF. The CDR3 DNA is TGTGCTAGCGGTGCCACAGGGGGCGCAACAGATACGCAGTATTTT.

Concerning this clonotype itself: Its ends do not fully match the called genes, so a read error is possible. The rearrangement joins TRBV7-7 to TRBJ2-5; 7 nucleotides match TRBD2. Germline CDR1 reads SSHAT; CDR2 reads FNYEAQ (reference sequence). This CDR3 is built from 15 residues. CDR3 in DNA: TGTGCTAGCAGCTTAGAAGCGGGGCCGCAAGAGACCCAGTACTTC. This sequence encodes CASSLEAGPQETQYF.

The rearrangement links TRBV20-1 to TRBJ2-1, with TRBD2 identical over 9 bases. The CDR3 extends over 17 amino acids. Germline V lookup: CDR1 DFQATT, CDR2 SNEGSKA (reference sequence). V was pared by 1 base and J by 3 bases, with 10 bases of the junction left unmatched. CDR3 bases: TGCAGTGCTAGAGTCCCCAGGACTAGCGCCGTCTACAATGAGCAGTTCTTC. This encodes CSARVPRTSAVYNEQFF.

The gene calls are TRBV7-6 and TRBJ2-7; unclear D gene. The V gene lost 4 bases and the J gene lost 2 bases, with 24 bases spanning the gap. From germline, CDR1 is SGHVS and CDR2 FNYEAQ. The CDR3 sequence is 18 residues long. DNA of the CDR3: TGTGCCAGCAGCTCGTACCCTAGAGCCCAAGGTTTGGCCTACGAGCAGTACTTC. This sequence encodes CASSSYPRAQGLAYEQYF.

The genes are TRBV20-1 and TRBJ2-5; D possibly corresponds to TRBD2 (5 bases). The tail of the sequence fits TRBJ2-7 better, so the J call may be wrong. This CDR3 contains 15 residues. The V gene's germline CDR1 is DFQATT and CDR2 SNEGSKA (reference sequence). The CDR3 region is CSARDTREATGEQYF. DNA for the CDR3: TGCAGTGCTAGAGATACTCGGGAAGCTACGGGCGAGCAGTACTTC.

V usage is TRBV20-1 and J usage is TRBJ2-7; TRBD2 is a possible D gene (5 bases). Germline CDR1 and CDR2: DFQATT and SNEGSKA (reference sequence). This CDR3 comprises 15 residues. V dropped 4 bases and J dropped 3 bases, with 19 bases sitting between them. The CDR3, as DNA: TGCAGTGCTAATCGACACGGCGGGCGGAACTACGAGCAGTACTTC. It encodes CSANRHGGRNYEQYF.

The chain couples TRBV7-9 to TRBJ1-1; D gene uncertain. Trimming took off 6 bases at V and 1 base at J, with 9 bases between the two ends. CDR3 length: 13 residues. Looked up from germline, CDR1 is SEHNR and CDR2 is FQNEAQ (reference sequence). CDR3 in amino acids: CASSRWGNTEAFF. The CDR3 nucleotides read TGTGCCAGCAGTCGTTGGGGGAACACTGAAGCTTTCTTT.

This clonotype is a singleton in its sample. A read error may produce the germline difference seen at one junction end. The chain is built from TRBV6-1 and TRBJ2-2; 11 bases match TRBD2. The CDR3 consists of 16 residues. Germline CDR1 MNHNS, CDR2 SASEGT. CDR3 sequence: CASRELAGEVFPGAVF. In nucleotides, the CDR3 is TGTGCCAGCAGGGAACTAGCGGGAGAGGTCTTCCCGGGAGCTGTTTTT.